The present T cell receptor (beta chain) was sequenced within a study of blood T cell repertoires in COVID-19. Whole-study context: Nucleic acid was either cDNA or gDNA, and it came from T cells, B-cell-depleted T cells, or PBMCs.

Germline assignment: CDR1 LNHDA and CDR2 SQIVND (reference sequence). With 8 bases removed from V and 1 base from J, the gap between germline ends came to 12 bases. The CDR3 has 14 residues. Per the original data handling: Quantification of nucleated cells was approximated via reference gene primer amplification. Using immunoSEQ multiplex PCR, the repertoire was profiled, and TCRdb retains in-frame clones only, with some absent. Clone size and the V and J calls come from that table; the DNA yielded D and trimming. The sample gives under 35,000 clones, around nine tenths of which show up once; 13% to 15% is in the top ten.

The TCR comes from a human donor with active COVID-19. The donor label of this sample is uncertain. The gene calls are TRBV19 and TRBJ2-4; D remains ambiguous. The material sequenced was peripheral blood. The CDR3 reads CASQAERAKNIQYF. The CDR3 coding sequence is TGTGCCAGTCAGGCCGAACGGGCCAAAAACATTCAGTACTTC. Supplemented by reference TRBV19 and TRBJ2-4, the full variable domain reads DGGITQSPKYLFRKEGQNVTLSCEQNLNHDAMYWYRQDPGQGLRLIYYSQIVNDFQKGDIAEGYSVSREKKESFPLTVTSAQKNPTAFYLCASQAERAKNIQYFGAGTRLSVL.